These 12 T cell receptor beta chains were sequenced from one sample in a study of blood T cell repertoires in COVID-19. TCRdb's copy holds only in-frame clones and misses some; the assay was immunoSEQ multiplex PCR. The sample comprises over 200,000 clones, roughly 87% of which are singletons, and under 2.5% rests with the top ten. Sequenced material: peripheral blood. These receptors originate from a man aged 40-55 years with active or convalescent COVID-19.

In nucleotides, the CDR3 is TGTGCCAGCAGTCCCGCGCCCACTAGCAATCAGCCCCAGCATTTT. Translation gives CASSPAPTSNQPQHF. The gene calls are TRBV5-5 and TRBJ1-5; no definite D call. CDR1 and CDR2 (germline): SGHKS, YYEKEE (reference sequence). Deletions cut 5 bases from V and 0 bases from J, with 12 bases between. The CDR3 totals 15 residues. The entire variable domain, with the rest obtained from reference TRBV5-5 and TRBJ1-5, is as follows: DAGVTQSPTHLIKTRGQQVTLRCSPISGHKSVSWYQQVLGQGPQFIFQYYEKEERGRGNFPDRFSARQFPNYSSELNVNALLLGDSALYLCASSPAPTSNQPQHFGDGTRLSIL.

The chain couples TRBV12-3 or TRBV12-4 to TRBJ1-1, with 9 bases aligning to TRBD1. V shed 8 bases and J 4 bases; nucleotides not matched to a gene: 2. The CDR3 totals 12 residues. DNA of the CDR3: TGTGCCAGCGGGACAGGGACCACTGAAGCTTTCTTT. Translating gives CASGTGTTEAFF.

The chain's CDR3 is CASTTSSRSDTQYF. The CDR3 DNA is TGTGCCAGCACCACCTCCTCGAGGTCAGATACGCAGTATTTT. This chain connects TRBV7-9 to TRBJ2-3, with D uncertain. The CDR3 is 14 residues long. The germline CDR1 and CDR2 sequences are SEHNR and FQNEAQ (reference sequence). The ends were cut back, 7 bases at V and 4 bases at J, with 15 bases in the middle. The variable domain in full, completed from reference TRBV7-9 and TRBJ2-3, reads DTGVSQNPRHKITKRGQNVTFRCDPISEHNRLYWYRQTLGQGPEFLTYFQNEAQLEKSRLLSDRFSAERPKGSFSTLEIQRTEQGDSAMYLCASTTSSRSDTQYFGPGTRLTVL.

The sample holds a few counts of this clone. This chain uses TRBV28 with TRBJ2-7, with 8 nucleotides matching TRBD1. This CDR3 contains 14 residues. V dropped 4 bases and J dropped 7; count of bases not matched to a gene: 9. CDR1 and CDR2 from the germline V gene are MDHEN and SYDVKM. The CDR3 loop is CASSSPGQGTEQYF. CDR3 bases: TGTGCCAGCAGTTCCCCAGGACAGGGCACAGAGCAGTACTTC.

The rearrangement uses TRBV7-2 and TRBJ1-2; a weak D match, TRBD1 (5 bases). Looked up from germline, CDR1 is SGHTA and CDR2 is FQGNSA. The CDR3 covers 12 residues. Between the trimmed V and J ends, which lost 5 bases and 4 bases, there was a span of 8 bases. CDR3 bases: TGTGCCAGCAGCGCCGACAGCTATGGCTACACCTTC. Translated: CASSADSYGYTF.

In this sample, this clone turned up a few times. The rearrangement links TRBV2 to TRBJ1-5; no reliable D call. CDR1 and CDR2 from the germline V gene are SNHLY and FYNNEI. This CDR3 has 12 residues. V was pared by 3 bases and J by 6 bases, with 6 bases between. The CDR3 region is CASSENTQPQHF. In DNA form, the CDR3 reads TGTGCCAGCAGTGAGAACACTCAGCCCCAGCATTTT. Full variable domain (missing parts from reference TRBV2 and TRBJ1-5): EPEVTQTPSHQVTQMGQEVILRCVPISNHLYFYWYRQILGQKVEFLVSFYNNEISEKSEIFDDQFSVERPDGSNFTLKIRSTKLEDSAMYFCASSENTQPQHFGDGTRLSIL.

This clone was found a few times. The chain is built from TRBV27 and TRBJ2-2; D perhaps matches TRBD1 (6 bases). There are 15 residues in the CDR3. CDR1 MNHEY and CDR2 SMNVEV come from the germline V gene (reference sequence). With 6 bases removed from V and 9 bases from J, the gap between germline ends came to 20 bases. The chain's CDR3 is CASRPGTLAGWELFF. The CDR3 nucleotides are TGTGCCAGCAGGCCCGGGACACTCGCAGGATGGGAGCTGTTTTTT.

The chain couples TRBV11-2 to TRBJ2-7; possibly TRBD1 for D (6 bases). Per germline, CDR1 SGHAT and CDR2 FQNNGV. The CDR3 spans 12 residues. Trimming cost V 1 base and J 6 bases, with 7 bases left between them. The CDR3 DNA reads TGTGCCAGCAGCTTAGGGGGGCGCGAGCAGTACTTC. Amino acids: CASSLGGREQYF.

The genes are TRBV19 and TRBJ2-1; TRBD1 might be the D (6 bases). Per the germline V gene, CDR1 is LNHDA and CDR2 is SQIVND (reference sequence). The V end lost 5 bases, the J end lost 2 bases, and 13 bases lay between the germline ends. This CDR3 has 15 amino acids. The CDR3: CASSANEGAYNEQFF. CDR3 DNA sequence: TGTGCCAGTAGTGCCAACGAGGGGGCCTACAATGAGCAGTTCTTC.

This clone was picked up one time. This chain links TRBV5-4 with TRBJ1-3; 12 nucleotides match TRBD1. Germline V CDR1 and CDR2: SGHNT, YYREEE (reference sequence). This CDR3 region has 16 residues. Trimming at V came to 3 bases and at J to 7 bases, leaving 8 bases not matched to a gene. The CDR3 reads CASSSYPGTGGNTIYF. DNA for the CDR3: TGTGCCAGCAGCTCGTACCCCGGGACAGGGGGCAACACCATATATTTT.

This clone came up a few times. Other DNA variants within this sample encode the same CDR3. The rearrangement joins TRBV2 to TRBJ1-3, with a weak D call TRBD1 (5 bases). Germline-derived CDR1 and CDR2 are SNHLY and FYNNEI. CDR3 length: 14 amino acids. V shed 3 bases and J shed 4 bases, with 10 bases lying between them. The chain's CDR3 is CASSDRSGGNTIYF. CDR3 DNA sequence: TGTGCCAGCAGTGATCGGTCAGGGGGAAACACCATATATTTT.

This clone was observed once. The chain combines TRBV20-1 with TRBJ2-7; no firm D call. This CDR3 spans 11 amino acids. CDR1 is DFQATT and CDR2 is SNEGSKA in the germline V gene (reference sequence). Trimming stripped 3 bases from V and 4 bases from J, with 7 bases between. CDR3 DNA sequence: TGCAGTGCTAGGTCTCTGTACGAGCAGTACTTC. It translates to CSARSLYEQYF.